The clone carrying this T cell receptor (beta chain) was counted at least ten times. As yet, its antigen is unknown. The data originate from a study of T cells after yellow fever vaccination. 5'RACE template switching added a universal primer site and UMIs to TCR cDNA. TCRdb analysed the 5' RACE reads with MiXCR anew, one entry per CDR3 protein. The table shows roughly 120,000 distinct CDR3 sequences, with under 8% occurring only once. Study-wide points: Researchers cautioned that FACS-sorted repertoires could harbor abundant clonotypes contaminating from the bulk population. The appearance of a small share of clonotypes in both CD4 and CD8 compartments was observed.

This CDR3 is 15 amino acids long. Germline V CDR1 and CDR2: SNHLY, FYNNEI. The V gene end was trimmed by 6 bases and the J gene end by 7 bases; junction bases not matched to a gene: 9. Material: CD4+ T cells sorted from PBMCs, obtained more than 8 days after the first yellow fever vaccination. The chain couples TRBV2 to TRBJ1-6, with 7 bases aligning to TRBD1. The sequence derives from a man between 18 and 29 years old who received the YFV17D yellow fever vaccine. CDR3 sequence (DNA): TGTGCCAGCAGCCTACAGGGGCGGCGGAATTCACCCCTCCACTTT. It specifies CASSLQGRRNSPLHF.